The 21 T cell receptor beta chains listed next were all sequenced from one sample in a study of blood T cell repertoires in COVID-19. Measured with immunoSEQ multiplex PCR; TCRdb has only the in-frame clones, and not every one. The table has 300,000 to 400,000 clones, approximately 91% seen once. Material for sequencing was PBMCs or T cells enriched from blood (not recorded which). These receptors were obtained from a man aged 55 to 70 who had recovered from COVID-19.

V usage is TRBV6-5 and J usage is TRBJ1-1; a weak D match, TRBD1 (5 bases). The CDR3 is 13 residues long. Germline V gene lookup returns CDR1 MNHEY and CDR2 SVGAGI. V dropped 5 bases and J dropped 8 bases, with 15 bases sitting between them. This CDR3 reads CASSRTLTREAFF. DNA for the CDR3: TGTGCCAGCAGTCGGACACTAACCCGAGAAGCTTTCTTT.

The chain uses TRBV12-5 and TRBJ2-5, with D uncertain. Trimming cost V 5 bases and J 7 bases, with 8 bases left between them. The CDR3 extends over 11 amino acids. Looked up from germline, CDR1 is LGHNT and CDR2 is FRNRAP. The CDR3 bases are TGTGCTAGTGGTACAGTTGGGACCCAGTACTTC. It yields the protein CASGTVGTQYF.

The CDR3 here is CASSFEQRVSYEQYF. CDR3 nucleotide sequence: TGTGCCAGCAGCTTTGAGCAGAGGGTCTCCTACGAGCAGTACTTC. The V call is TRBV7-2, the J call TRBJ2-7; D is possibly TRBD2 (5 bases). The CDR3 has 15 amino acids. The V gene's germline CDR1 is SGHTA and CDR2 FQGNSA. The germline V and J ends were trimmed by 3 bases and 0 bases, with 12 bases remaining between them. The variable domain in full, with the rest retrieved from reference TRBV7-2 and TRBJ2-7, is GAGVSQSPSNKVTEKGKDVELRCDPISGHTALYWYRQSLGQGLEFLIYFQGNSAPDKSGLPSDRFSAERTGGSVSTLTIQRTQQEDSAVYLCASSFEQRVSYEQYFGPGTRLTVT.

There are many counts of this clone. The chain has TRBV6-5 and TRBJ2-1; tentatively, D is TRBD2 (6 bases). The CDR3 runs 13 residues. CDR1 and CDR2 (germline): MNHEY, SVGAGI. V lost 5 bases and J 7 bases, leaving 12 bases between the germline ends. CDR3 sequence (DNA): TGTGCCAGCAGTCCGGGAGAAGTAAATGAGCAGTTCTTC. Its translation: CASSPGEVNEQFF.

The genes are TRBV25-1 and TRBJ2-4, with D unresolved. Between the trimmed V and J ends, which lost 3 bases and 0 bases, there was a span of 9 bases. The CDR3 sequence is 15 residues long. Germline-derived CDR1 and CDR2 are MGHDK and SYGVNS. The CDR3: CASSDNVVAKNIQYF. As DNA, the CDR3 is TGTGCCAGCAGTGATAATGTAGTAGCCAAAAACATTCAGTACTTC. Looking up the rest from reference TRBV25-1 and TRBJ2-4 gives the full variable domain: EADIYQTPRYLVIGTGKKITLECSQTMGHDKMYWYQQDPGMELHLIHYSYGVNSTEKGDLSSESTVSRIRTEHFPLTLESARPSHTSQYLCASSDNVVAKNIQYFGAGTRLSVL.

The gene calls are TRBV29-1 and TRBJ1-4; a possible D gene is TRBD1 (6 bases). V was trimmed by 6 bases and J by 5 bases, leaving 10 bases between them. Germline-derived CDR1 and CDR2 are SQVTM and ANQGSEA. This CDR3 comprises 12 residues. Here the CDR3 reads CSVSGENEKLFF. CDR3 coding DNA: TGCAGCGTATCAGGGGAGAATGAAAAACTGTTTTTT.

The rearrangement uses TRBV14 and TRBJ2-7; 11 bases match TRBD2. The CDR3 spans 15 residues. Trimming removed 5 bases from V and 3 bases from J; junction bases left unmatched: 6. The germline CDR1 and CDR2 sequences are SGHDN and FVKESK. The CDR3 spells CASSEGLAEVYEQYF. The CDR3 DNA reads TGTGCCAGCAGCGAGGGACTAGCGGAGGTCTACGAGCAGTACTTC.

With respect to this clone: Other nucleotide sequences from this sample produce the same CDR3. V gene TRBV6-5 combines with J gene TRBJ2-7; TRBD2 aligns across 9 bases. With 6 bases clipped from V and 4 bases from J, the junction kept 4 bases outside the gene matches. Germline V lookup: CDR1 MNHEY, CDR2 SVGAGI. This CDR3 has 13 residues. The CDR3 protein is CASRDSGSYEQYF. In DNA form, the CDR3 reads TGTGCCAGCAGGGATAGCGGGAGTTACGAGCAGTACTTC.

The CDR3 loop reads CASSQTQGAVQPQHF. DNA for the CDR3: TGTGCCAGCAGCCAGACACAGGGGGCAGTTCAGCCCCAGCATTTT. The rearrangement links TRBV16 to TRBJ1-5; 9 nucleotides align to TRBD1. CDR1 and CDR2 from the germline V gene are KGHSY and FQNENV. Trimming removed 3 bases from V and 6 bases from J; junction bases left unmatched: 6. The CDR3 length is 15 residues.

V and J are TRBV28 and TRBJ1-5; a weak D match, TRBD1 (5 bases). Per germline, CDR1 MDHEN and CDR2 SYDVKM. V shed 3 bases and J shed 10 bases, with 19 bases lying between them. There are 15 residues in the CDR3. The CDR3 bases are TGTGCCAGCAGTTTTATTGACAGAGACATCATCCCCCAGCATTTT. Amino acid sequence: CASSFIDRDIIPQHF.

This rearrangement joins TRBV6-5 to TRBJ1-1; a possible D gene is TRBD1 (6 bases). Trimming took 5 bases from V and 3 from J, leaving 13 bases between them. The CDR3 contains 14 residues. Germline V gene data show CDR1 as MNHEY and CDR2 as SVGAGI. CDR3 sequence reads: CASSLMSGDTEAFF. CDR3 in DNA: TGTGCCAGCAGTCTTATGTCAGGGGACACTGAAGCTTTCTTT.

This clone was picked up a small number of times. The chain links TRBV7-3 to TRBJ1-2, with 8 bases that match TRBD1. V gave up 0 bases and J gave up 4 bases; unmatched junction bases: 7. Germline V gene lookup returns CDR1 SGHTA and CDR2 FQGTGA. The CDR3 totals 16 residues. The chain's CDR3 is CASSLTGQGASYGYTF. CDR3 coding DNA: TGTGCCAGCAGCTTAACAGGGCAGGGGGCCTCCTATGGCTACACCTTC.

The chain uses TRBV5-8 and TRBJ1-3; a weak D match, TRBD1 (6 bases). V lost 4 bases, J lost 4 bases, and 15 bases lay in between. The germline gives CDR1 SGHTS, CDR2 YDEGEE. This CDR3 comprises 15 residues. CDR3 in amino acids: CASSKNGQRGNTIYF. CDR3 coding DNA: TGTGCCAGCAGCAAAAACGGACAGAGGGGAAACACCATATATTTT.

V gene TRBV10-2 combines with J gene TRBJ2-1; TRBD2 aligns across 8 bases. The CDR3 is made up of 15 amino acids. Losses at the gene ends were 3 bases for V and 4 bases for J; bases not matched to a gene: 5. Germline CDR1 reads WSHSY; CDR2 reads SAAADI. DNA for the CDR3: TGCGCCAGCAGTGAACGGGCTAGCGGGTACAATGAGCAGTTCTTC. Residues: CASSERASGYNEQFF.

The rearrangement uses TRBV19 and TRBJ2-7; TRBD1 agrees at 9 bases. The CDR3 length is 16 residues. V shed 4 bases, J shed 4 bases, and the junction held 11 bases outside the gene matches. From germline, CDR1 is LNHDA and CDR2 SQIVND (reference sequence). CDR3 nucleotides: TGTGCCAGTAGTACCCTGGGACAGGGCCGCGGGTACGAGCAGTACTTC. It codes for CASSTLGQGRGYEQYF.

This rearrangement joins TRBV9 to TRBJ2-5; D not resolved. The CDR3 is 13 residues long. Germline loops: CDR1 SGDLS, CDR2 YYNGEE. Trimming removed 2 bases from V and 1 base from J, with 6 bases in between. The CDR3 region is CASSVSSQETQYF. The DNA for the CDR3 is TGTGCCAGCAGCGTGAGCTCCCAAGAGACCCAGTACTTC.

The chain couples TRBV5-1 to TRBJ1-2; possibly TRBD1 for D (5 bases). The germline gives CDR1 SGHRS, CDR2 YFSETQ. The CDR3 loop spans 15 amino acids. V was shortened by 0 bases and J by 3 bases, with 12 bases between the two germline ends. The CDR3 DNA sequence: TGCGCCAGCAGCTTGGTTCAGGGAGGTGACTATGGCTACACCTTC. It encodes CASSLVQGGDYGYTF.

The chain uses TRBV4-3 and TRBJ1-3; D remains ambiguous. Germline V gives CDR1 LGHNA, CDR2 YSLEER. V dropped 3 bases and J dropped 1 base, with 10 bases sitting between them. CDR3 size: 15 residues. In DNA form, the CDR3 reads TGCGCCAGCAGCCACGTTCGGACTTCTGGAAACACCATATATTTT. This encodes CASSHVRTSGNTIYF.

The chain couples TRBV5-8 to TRBJ1-5, with D perhaps matching TRBD1 (6 bases). Trimming stripped 0 bases from V and 5 bases from J, with 18 bases between. The length of the CDR3 is 17 residues. Germline values: CDR1 SGHTS, CDR2 YDEGEE. The CDR3 here is CASSLEGGRILHQPQHF. Here the CDR3 DNA reads TGTGCCAGCAGCTTGGAAGGGGGACGAATTCTCCATCAGCCCCAGCATTTT.

This chain uses TRBV27 with TRBJ1-5; possibly TRBD1 for D (5 bases). This CDR3 is 15 amino acids long. V lost 5 bases and J lost 4, with 15 bases in between. CDR1 is MNHEY, CDR2 SMNVEV, per germline (reference sequence). The CDR3 sequence: CASSIGGFENQPQHF. CDR3 DNA: TGTGCCAGCAGTATTGGGGGGTTTGAGAATCAGCCCCAGCATTTT.

V usage is TRBV9 and J usage is TRBJ2-5; D perhaps matches TRBD2 (6 bases). The CDR3 runs to 15 residues. Looked up from germline, CDR1 is SGDLS and CDR2 is YYNGEE. The V gene lost 3 bases and the J gene lost 0 bases, with 12 bases spanning the gap. CDR3 sequence reads: CASSAAWRDQETQYF. CDR3 DNA sequence: TGTGCCAGCAGCGCGGCATGGAGGGACCAAGAGACCCAGTACTTC.